Listed below are T cell receptor beta chains from one sample, sequenced in a study of shared clonotypes between healthy human individuals. Profiled with immunoSEQ multiplex PCR; TCRdb holds only in-frame clones, not every one. The sample carries a few million clones, just under 95% recorded once. Sequenced material: naive CD8+ T cells from PBMCs. The receptors originated from a man aged 18-30 years in good health. Some clones in this sample may be carry-over from other donors' samples. The CDR3 runs from the conserved cysteine through the conserved F or W. D genes are given only for firm matches. Expanded clones get a size class; other rows say once, few or many, or leave the size out.

j_call v_call clone_size d_call cdr3_aa cdr3_nt
TRBJ2-5 TRBV14 - TRBD2 CASSQGLAQETQYF TGTGCCAGCAGCCAAGGACTAGCTCAAGAGACCCAGTACTTC
TRBJ1-2 TRBV6-5 - TRBD1 CASSDRGQVDGYTF TGTGCCAGCAGCGACAGGGGACAGGTGGATGGCTACACCTTC
TRBJ2-2 TRBV6-5 - - CAEHRGTGELFF TGTGCCGAACACCGGGGCACCGGGGAGCTGTTTTTT
TRBJ2-7 TRBV6-5 - - CASSYNSYEQYF TGTGCCAGCAGTTACAACAGCTACGAGCAGTACTTC
TRBJ2-7 TRBV9 - - CASSPETYGHEQYF TGTGCCAGCAGCCCGGAGACTTATGGCCACGAGCAGTACTTC
TRBJ2-7 TRBV6-5 - - CASSPLRVGEQYF TGTGCCAGCAGTCCCCTGCGGGTGGGGGAGCAGTACTTC
TRBJ2-7 TRBV6-1 - - CASSDVGGSSYEQYF TGTGCCAGCAGTGATGTTGGGGGGAGCTCCTACGAGCAGTACTTC
TRBJ2-1 TRBV5-6 - TRBD1 CASSLGTGNEQFF TGTGCCAGCAGCTTGGGGACAGGCAATGAGCAGTTCTTC
TRBJ2-7 TRBV7-9 - - CASSFTGLEQYF TGTGCCAGCAGTTTTACAGGGTTAGAGCAGTACTTC
TRBJ2-3 TRBV9 - - CASSVAATDTQYF TGTGCCAGCAGCGTGGCAGCGACAGATACGCAGTATTTT
TRBJ2-5 TRBV4-1 - - CASSQDQSPDETQYF TGCGCCAGCAGCCAAGATCAGTCACCCGACGAGACCCAGTACTTC
TRBJ2-7 TRBV2 once - CAVQGTRAYEQYF TGTGCCGTGCAGGGGACAAGGGCCTACGAGCAGTACTTC
TRBJ2-4 TRBV10-3 - - CAISESGLAKNIQYF TGTGCCATCAGTGAGTCTGGGCTAGCCAAAAACATTCAGTACTTC
TRBJ2-2 TRBV15 - TRBD1 CATSRDEGALNTGELFF TGTGCCACCAGCAGAGATGAGGGGGCGCTTAACACCGGGGAGCTGTTTTTT
TRBJ2-1 TRBV9 - - CASSVRWGQGGEQFF TGTGCCAGCAGCGTAAGGTGGGGGCAGGGCGGTGAGCAGTTCTTC
TRBJ2-7 TRBV5-8 - - CASSWTVSYEQYF TGTGCCAGCAGCTGGACAGTCTCCTACGAGCAGTACTTC
TRBJ2-5 TRBV4-1 - TRBD1 CASSQAGQGIQETQYF TGCGCCAGCAGCCAGGCGGGACAGGGAATCCAAGAGACCCAGTACTTC
TRBJ1-3 TRBV27 once TRBD1 CASSSRQGAPAGNTIYF TGTGCCAGCAGTAGCCGACAGGGGGCGCCGGCCGGAAACACCATATATTTT
TRBJ2-2 TRBV4-1 - - CASSQPLSGELFF TGCGCCAGCAGCCAACCTCTCTCCGGGGAGCTGTTTTTT
TRBJ2-2 TRBV5-6 once TRBD2 CASSLALAGSTGELFF TGTGCCAGCAGCTTGGCCCTAGCGGGAAGCACCGGGGAGCTGTTTTTT
TRBJ2-7 TRBV28 few TRBD1 CASSRTGNRHEQYF TGTGCCAGCAGTCGGACAGGGAATCGGCACGAGCAGTACTTC
TRBJ1-5 TRBV19 - - CASCSGAQPQHF TGTGCCAGTTGTAGCGGGGCCCAGCCCCAGCATTTT
TRBJ2-3 TRBV7-3 - TRBD2 CASSLTALAGVPDTQYF TGTGCCAGCAGCTTAACGGCCCTAGCGGGAGTCCCCGATACGCAGTATTTT
TRBJ2-2 TRBV28 - TRBD1 CASRDRANTGELFF TGTGCCAGTCGGGACAGGGCGAACACCGGGGAGCTGTTTTTT
TRBJ1-2 TRBV28 - - CASSPGRGGSSYGYTF TGTGCCAGCAGTCCTGGGCGGGGGGGAAGCAGCTATGGCTACACCTTC
TRBJ2-1 TRBV5-1 - - CASSFVASSYNEQFF TGCGCCAGCAGCTTTGTAGCGTCCTCCTACAATGAGCAGTTCTTC
TRBJ1-1 TRBV10-3 once - CAISEIWGVNTEAFF TGTGCCATCAGTGAGATTTGGGGGGTGAACACTGAAGCTTTCTTT
TRBJ1-4 TRBV7-8 - TRBD1 CASSPLDRGGEKLFF TGTGCCAGCAGCCCCCTAGACAGGGGTGGTGAAAAACTGTTTTTT
TRBJ2-7 TRBV9 - - CASSPRAGSYEQYF TGTGCCAGCAGCCCAAGGGCCGGGAGCTACGAGCAGTACTTC
TRBJ2-5 TRBV28 - TRBD1 CASNPGTGSWETQYF TGTGCCAGCAACCCAGGGACAGGGTCATGGGAGACCCAGTACTTC
TRBJ2-1 TRBV7-6 - - CASSLGLLGYNEQFF TGTGCCAGCAGCTTAGGACTACTGGGGTACAATGAGCAGTTCTTC
TRBJ2-6 TRBV14 - TRBD1 CASSHVRDRDNVLTF TGTGCCAGCAGCCACGTCCGGGACAGGGACAACGTCCTGACTTTC
TRBJ1-2 TRBV7-9 - - CASSLGAEGSGGYTF TGTGCCAGCAGCTTAGGTGCGGAAGGATCCGGTGGCTACACCTTC
TRBJ1-3 TRBV9 - TRBD1 CASSLGQSGNTIYF TGTGCCAGCAGCCTGGGACAGTCTGGAAACACCATATATTTT
TRBJ2-7 TRBV4-1 - TRBD1 CASSAGTGGSYEQYF TGCGCCAGCAGTGCCGGGACAGGAGGTTCCTACGAGCAGTACTTC
TRBJ2-7 TRBV7-2 - TRBD1 CASSLGSGQAIF TGTGCCAGCAGCTTAGGGTCGGGACAGGCTATCTTC
TRBJ1-2 TRBV4-2 - - CASSQDLGNYGYTF TGTGCCAGCAGCCAAGATTTAGGAAACTATGGCTACACCTTC
TRBJ2-1 TRBV2 - - CASSDWERGFHEQFF TGTGCCAGCAGTGATTGGGAACGCGGTTTCCATGAGCAGTTCTTC
TRBJ1-1 TRBV7-9 - - CASSPRQKNTEAFF TGTGCCAGCAGCCCCCGACAGAAGAACACTGAAGCTTTCTTT
TRBJ2-1 TRBV10-2 - - CAGGVGPHGSSYNEQFF TGCGCCGGGGGAGTCGGACCACATGGGAGCTCCTACAATGAGCAGTTCTTC
TRBJ2-3 TRBV9 - - CASSVGVRATTGAQYF TGTGCCAGCAGCGTAGGAGTCAGGGCCACTACGGGCGCGCAGTATTTT
TRBJ2-1 TRBV9 - - CASSVGPTGSNEQFF TGTGCCAGCAGCGTCGGACCTACAGGCTCCAATGAGCAGTTCTTC
TRBJ2-7 TRBV29-1 - TRBD2 CSVRAGAFYEQYF TGCAGCGTCCGAGCGGGAGCGTTCTACGAGCAGTACTTC
TRBJ1-3 TRBV27 - TRBD1 CASSFRGPGNTIYF TGTGCCAGCAGTTTCAGGGGGCCTGGAAACACCATATATTTT
TRBJ2-5 TRBV6-1 - - CASTDHQYQETQYF TGTGCCAGCACGGACCACCAGTACCAAGAGACCCAGTACTTC
TRBJ1-4 TRBV4-1 once - CASSRRGGEKLFF TGCGCCAGCAGTCGACGGGGGGGTGAAAAACTGTTTTTT
TRBJ2-7 TRBV10-3 - - CATATESYEQYF TGTGCCACCGCGACGGAATCCTACGAGCAGTACTTC
TRBJ2-3 TRBV11-3 - - CASSSGTESGDTQYF TGTGCCAGCAGCTCGGGGACCGAGAGTGGAGATACGCAGTATTTT
TRBJ2-1 TRBV27 - - CASSLSAEVNEQFF TGTGCCAGCAGTTTATCGGCGGAGGTCAATGAGCAGTTCTTC
TRBJ1-5 TRBV4-2 few TRBD1 CASSLGAGGGNQPQHF TGTGCCAGCAGCCTGGGGGCAGGGGGTGGCAATCAGCCCCAGCATTTT
TRBJ1-6 TRBV28 - - CASSQVQNLRSPLHF TGTGCCAGCAGCCAGGTTCAAAACTTGAGGTCACCCCTCCACTTT
TRBJ2-2 TRBV28 - - CASSLVLGTLNTGELFF TGTGCCAGCAGTTTAGTGCTAGGGACTTTGAACACCGGGGAGCTGTTTTTT
TRBJ2-1 TRBV7-8 - TRBD2 CASSLVLLIPGLAFNEQFF TGTGCCAGCAGCTTAGTACTCTTAATTCCGGGACTAGCGTTTAATGAGCAGTTCTTC
TRBJ1-1 TRBV5-1 - - CASSLGPGRTEAFF TGCGCCAGCAGCTTGGGGCCGGGACGTACGGAAGCTTTCTTT
TRBJ2-7 TRBV28 - - CASSLYPGSSYEQYF TGTGCCAGCAGTTTATATCCGGGGAGTTCCTACGAGCAGTACTTC